This TCR beta chain was captured in a study of CD8+ T cells in alopecia areata (dated by TCRdb to between 2017 and 2018). Describing the broader study: Treated patients were enrolled in an open-label pilot trial of oral tofacitinib at 5 to 10 mg twice daily for moderate-to-severe alopecia areata. Patients stayed on tofacitinib for 6 to 18 months and then had 6 months of follow-up off drug so that delayed response and recurrence could be assessed. In treated patients, disease severity was measured using the SALT score, which gives the percentage of scalp surface area affected. High-throughput TCRbeta sequencing was used to examine T cell clonal expansion in alopecia areata in both the C3H/HeJ mouse model and human patients. On the human side, TCRbeta sequencing was run on scalp tissue and on sorted CD4+ and CD8+ peripheral blood T cells from healthy controls and from alopecia areata patients with either patchy or totalis/universalis disease. Tofacitinib-treated patients had biopsies at baseline and at 4 and 24 weeks of treatment, with a later scalp biopsy in several patients. Scalp clonality was compared across normal scalp (n=4), patchy alopecia areata scalp (n=8), and alopecia totalis/universalis scalp (n=8). The RNA source kit depended on sample type: the PAXgene miRNA kit for fixed scalp, the miRNeasy kit for PBMCs, and the RNeasy kit for mouse skin. Amplification of TCRbeta CDR3 regions was done by immunoSEQ multiplex PCR using 35 Vbeta forward primers and 13 Jbeta reverse primers.

From cysteine to phenylalanine, the CDR3 is 13 amino acids long. Only the CDR3 DNA is retained, 39 bases long and in frame from the first base. CDR1 and CDR2 are drawn from the germline V gene (reference sequence): SEHNR, FQNEAQ. Deletion took 7 bases off V and 8 bases off J, with a span of 15 bases between the germline ends. The treatment or condition label, read with the paper, signifies: oral pan-JAK inhibitor, 5-10 mg twice daily. Lesional scalp punch biopsies and peripheral blood were obtained from alopecia areata patients. After PBMCs were isolated by density centrifugation and stained for CD3, CD4 and CD8, a FACSAria was used to sort CD4+ and CD8+ T cells. This clone occurred a few times. Its antigen target is currently unknown. Base qualities are missing; no much larger clone stands one base away. General study outcomes and caveats: Many expanded lesional clones were found to persist in scalp and blood during tofacitinib treatment, and relapse after treatment cessation may be partly explained by this persistence. TCR sequences shared between patients were less clear than in mice, possibly partly because of HLA diversity in the patient population. The treated cohort was small, with a single nonresponder, so links between baseline CD8+ expansion and response need larger studies. Scalp TCR repertoire analysis is complicated because resident alphabeta T cells in normal human skin are also sequenced, whereas mouse skin is dominated by gammadelta T cells. Compared with normal scalp, lesional scalp, particularly in alopecia totalis/universalis, had higher clonality and more expanded CD8+ clones, which suggests antigenic drive. With tofacitinib, both scalp clonality and the number of expanded CD8+ clones among the top 100 scalp clones went down significantly.

Library generation was performed with the immunoSEQ multiplex PCR assay. For TCR sequencing, RNA was extracted from every sample and reverse transcribed into cDNA to serve as template. First-strand cDNA was synthesized with SuperScript III using a 2:1 mix of oligo-dT and random hexamers. A synthetic immune receptor repertoire was used to gauge amplification bias, and whatever bias remained was removed computationally. In the authors' own workflow: Raw reads were preprocessed to remove errors, and CDR3 was defined according to IMGT conventions as the region from the conserved cysteine to phenylalanine. Clonality was computed by normalizing Shannon entropy by log2 of the number of productive unique TCRs and subtracting the result from 1. Scalp TCRbeta sequences were cross-referenced with sorted blood CD4 and CD8 repertoires so that the CD4 or CD8 identity of scalp clones could be inferred. TCRdb provides this immuneACCESS table in a form limited to in-frame rearrangements. Some clones are lacking; in checked studies, under half of them reflect an unresolved V gene, and why the rest are absent is not known. That table is the source of V, J and clone size, and D and trimming were worked out from the DNA. The table for this sample lists 180,000 or so clones; about 51% of them were counted only once. Of the sample, roughly 9.1% is held by the ten largest clones.

The receptor was derived from a human donor with alopecia areata. Sequenced material: CD8+ T cells sorted from blood, taken around week 54, from a patient treated with tofacitinib. The V and J segments used are TRBV7-9 and TRBJ1-5, with no confidently assigned D gene. Here is the DNA: TGTGCCAGCAAGTTCGGAGGGCTCGAGCCCCAGCATTTT. Its protein reads: CASKFGGLEPQHF. The full variable domain, completed from the reference TRBV7-9 and TRBJ1-5 proteins outside the CDR3, reads DTGVSQNPRHKITKRGQNVTFRCDPISEHNRLYWYRQTLGQGPEFLTYFQNEAQLEKSRLLSDRFSAERPKGSFSTLEIQRTEQGDSAMYLCASKFGGLEPQHFGDGTRLSIL.